These 27 T cell receptor beta chains share one sample of origin, sequenced in a study of T cells expressing NK-cell markers. Using the 5' RACE reads, TCRdb records one entry per CDR3 protein without DNA. Its table lists 25,000 to 35,000 distinct CDR3 sequences. Sequenced input: blood T cells: a sorted CD56 or NKG2C T cell subset, CD4+ or CD8+ T cells, or bulk PBMC T cells (not recorded which). These receptor sequences come from a woman between 18 and 69 years old in good health.

V is TRBV12-3 or TRBV12-4 and J is TRBJ2-1; TCRdb picks TRBD1, but there is no DNA to check that call. This CDR3 has 12 amino acids. CDR3 protein: CASTLTGHEQFF.

This chain links TRBV6-5 with TRBJ1-6; TCRdb's D gene call, TRBD1, goes unchecked for lack of DNA. The CDR3 totals 15 residues. CDR1 is MNHEY and CDR2 is SVGAGI in the germline V gene. The CDR3 is CASSHLDSTNSPLHF.

The chain employs TRBV20-1 and TRBJ2-2; the TCRdb call, TRBD2, lacks DNA for checking. Germline lookup yields CDR1 DFQATT and CDR2 SNEGSKA (reference sequence). The CDR3 loop spans 18 amino acids. Here the CDR3 reads CSARRATSGKEGSGELFF.

The chain combines TRBV5-1 with TRBJ1-1. The CDR3 covers 11 residues. The germline CDR1 and CDR2 sequences are SGHRS and YFSETQ. The CDR3 sequence: CASTRGTEAFF. Supplemented by reference TRBV5-1 and TRBJ1-1, the full variable domain reads KAGVTQTPRYLIKTRGQQVTLSCSPISGHRSVSWYQQTPGQGLQFLFEYFSETQRNKGNFPGRFSGRQFSNSRSEMNVSTLELGDSALYLCASTRGTEAFFGQGTRLTVV.

This sequence joins TRBV13 and TRBJ2-7; lacking DNA, the TRBD1 call made by TCRdb goes unchecked. Germline values: CDR1 PRHDT, CDR2 FYEKMQ (reference sequence). The CDR3 loop spans 15 amino acids. The CDR3 reads CASSLKGGTLYEQYF.

The V call is TRBV5-1, the J call TRBJ2-7; the TCRdb call, TRBD1, lacks DNA for checking. The germline V gene has CDR1 SGHRS and CDR2 YFSETQ. There are 16 residues in the CDR3. Here the CDR3 reads CASSFSPGTVTYEQYF. Filled out from reference TRBV5-1 and TRBJ2-7, the complete variable domain reads KAGVTQTPRYLIKTRGQQVTLSCSPISGHRSVSWYQQTPGQGLQFLFEYFSETQRNKGNFPGRFSGRQFSNSRSEMNVSTLELGDSALYLCASSFSPGTVTYEQYFGPGTRLTVT.

The V and J genes are TRBV12-3 or TRBV12-4 and TRBJ2-7; TCRdb's assignment of TRBD1 cannot be checked, as there is no DNA. The CDR3 runs 15 residues. CDR3 sequence reads: CASRALDRGDYEQYF.

This sequence joins TRBV9 and TRBJ2-2; TCRdb calls TRBD2, which cannot be checked without DNA. CDR1 and CDR2 (germline): SGDLS, YYNGEE. The CDR3 sequence is 16 residues long. The chain's CDR3 is CASSWAPAENTGELFF.

The chain is built from TRBV9 and TRBJ2-3; the D call from TCRdb, TRBD1, cannot be confirmed without DNA. The CDR3 runs 15 residues. Per germline, CDR1 SGDLS and CDR2 YYNGEE. Here the CDR3 reads CASSVAGMSTDTQYF.

This CDR3 reads CASSTPLTSGGARETQYF. The chain combines TRBV7-8 with TRBJ2-5; TCRdb indicates TRBD2, and absent DNA this call remains unverified. The germline V gene has CDR1 SGHVS and CDR2 FQNEAQ. The CDR3 runs to 18 residues. The full variable domain, rest sourced from reference TRBV7-8 and TRBJ2-5, is GAGVSQSPRYKVAKRGQDVALRCDPISGHVSLFWYQQALGQGPEFLTYFQNEAQLDKSGLPSDRFFAERPEGSVSTLKIQRTQQEDSAVYLCASSTPLTSGGARETQYFGPGTRLLVL.

The chain uses TRBV5-1 and TRBJ2-3. The CDR3 covers 15 residues. Looked up from germline, CDR1 is SGHRS and CDR2 is YFSETQ. CDR3: CASSPRADGTDTQYF.

The chain has TRBV28 and TRBJ2-7; the TCRdb call, TRBD1, lacks DNA for checking. Looked up from germline, CDR1 is MDHEN and CDR2 is SYDVKM. This CDR3 contains 12 residues. CDR3 loop: CASGDSSYEQYF.

This sequence joins TRBV4-1 and TRBJ2-5; the TRBD1 assignment by TCRdb is unverifiable without DNA. This CDR3 has 13 amino acids. CDR1 MGHRA and CDR2 YSYEKL come from the germline V gene. The CDR3 loop is CASSQEKGETQYF.

The CDR3: CSARATSRISSYNEQFF. The chain is built from TRBV20-1 and TRBJ2-1; no DNA is available, so the TRBD1 call from TCRdb remains unchecked. The CDR3 length is 17 residues. Germline CDR1 reads DFQATT; CDR2 reads SNEGSKA (reference sequence).

The chain is built from TRBV6-6 and TRBJ2-3; the D call of TRBD1 rests on TCRdb alone, since no DNA is present to check it. The CDR3 sequence is 12 residues long. Germline-derived CDR1 and CDR2 are MNHNY and SVGAGI (reference sequence). The CDR3 reads CASSRGVGTQYF.

This chain links TRBV12-5 with TRBJ2-1; TCRdb selects TRBD1, and the lack of DNA leaves this call unchecked. Germline loops: CDR1 LGHNT, CDR2 FRNRAP. The CDR3 contains 12 residues. CDR3 residues: CASGPSPDEQFF.

This rearrangement joins TRBV5-1 to TRBJ2-7. This CDR3 has 13 amino acids. Per germline, CDR1 SGHRS and CDR2 YFSETQ. CDR3 residues: CASSLGSSYEQYF.

The chain joins TRBV6-4 to TRBJ2-2; TCRdb designates TRBD1, a call that cannot be tested without DNA. There are 15 residues in the CDR3. Germline CDR1 and CDR2: MRHNA and SNTAGT. The CDR3 loop is CASSARTENTGELFF.

The chain links TRBV12-3 or TRBV12-4 to TRBJ1-5; the TRBD1 assignment by TCRdb is unverifiable without DNA. The CDR3 is made up of 14 amino acids. The CDR3 reads CASSSSTGNQPQHF.

V usage is TRBV4-1 and J usage is TRBJ1-2. CDR1 and CDR2 from the germline V gene are MGHRA and YSYEKL. The CDR3 totals 16 residues. CDR3 residues: CASSQDGRGWDYGYTF.

The J gene is TRBJ2-2, the V gene TRBV3-1; TCRdb reports TRBD1, a call that lacks DNA to check it against. The CDR3 length is 16 residues. Germline CDR1 LGHDT, CDR2 YNNKEL (reference sequence). This chain's CDR3 is CASSQDQKGYTGELFF.

The chain combines TRBV4-1 with TRBJ2-5; the D call of TRBD1 rests on TCRdb alone, since no DNA is present to check it. Germline lookup yields CDR1 MGHRA and CDR2 YSYEKL. This CDR3 region has 16 residues. CDR3 loop: CASSQPPGDMFGTQYF.

Here the CDR3 reads CASSSGPTGGANVLTF. The chain carries TRBV5-1 and TRBJ2-6; TCRdb selects TRBD1, and the lack of DNA leaves this call unchecked. This CDR3 spans 16 amino acids. Germline-derived CDR1 and CDR2 are SGHRS and YFSETQ.

The J gene is TRBJ2-5, the V gene TRBV7-9. CDR1 and CDR2 from the germline V gene are SEHNR and FQNEAQ (reference sequence). The CDR3 runs to 13 residues. The CDR3 sequence: CASSSAGQETQYF.

The CDR3 sequence: CASSVPRGGNYGYTF. The J gene is TRBJ1-2, the V gene TRBV7-9; TCRdb's D call of TRBD1 is untestable without DNA. The CDR3 is made up of 15 amino acids. Germline CDR1 and CDR2: SEHNR and FQNEAQ (reference sequence).

The genes are TRBV4-2 and TRBJ1-1; without DNA, the TCRdb call of TRBD1 cannot be checked. The CDR3 runs 12 residues. Germline V lookup: CDR1 LGHNA, CDR2 YNFKEQ. The CDR3 loop is CASSQDSGEAFF.

This chain joins TRBV5-1 and TRBJ2-1; the TRBD2 assignment by TCRdb is unverifiable without DNA. Germline V gene lookup returns CDR1 SGHRS and CDR2 YFSETQ. The CDR3 spans 13 residues. CDR3 loop: CASSLTSFNEQFF.